This T cell receptor (beta chain) was found in a study of cytomegalovirus exposure and HLA in healthy donors. Study at large: Out of about 180 million T cells, an earlier analysis found about 100 million unique TCR beta sequences in total.

V gave up 3 bases and J gave up 0 bases, with 13 bases separating them. Germline CDR1 SGHRS, CDR2 YFSETQ. This CDR3 region has 16 residues. This PCR relied on a set of 60 Vbeta primers and 13 Jbeta primers. Method: immunoSEQ multiplex PCR; TCRdb's copy keeps in-frame clones and lacks some. Its table records just over 150,000 clones. To note about this clone: Its antigen is unknown.

The study, taken as a whole, reports: The productive fraction for most TCR beta V segments was about 87% or about 30% in an earlier analysis. Cytomegalovirus-associated TCR beta chains were listed, numbering 164.

The receptor's source is a woman in her sixties in good health and CMV-seronegative. Input material: PBMCs. The rearrangement joins TRBV5-1 to TRBJ1-3; possible D gene TRBD1, 5 bases. Written as DNA, the CDR3 is TGCGCCAGCAGCTGGAAACAGGAAAACTCTGGAAACACCATATATTTT. Translated: CASSWKQENSGNTIYF.